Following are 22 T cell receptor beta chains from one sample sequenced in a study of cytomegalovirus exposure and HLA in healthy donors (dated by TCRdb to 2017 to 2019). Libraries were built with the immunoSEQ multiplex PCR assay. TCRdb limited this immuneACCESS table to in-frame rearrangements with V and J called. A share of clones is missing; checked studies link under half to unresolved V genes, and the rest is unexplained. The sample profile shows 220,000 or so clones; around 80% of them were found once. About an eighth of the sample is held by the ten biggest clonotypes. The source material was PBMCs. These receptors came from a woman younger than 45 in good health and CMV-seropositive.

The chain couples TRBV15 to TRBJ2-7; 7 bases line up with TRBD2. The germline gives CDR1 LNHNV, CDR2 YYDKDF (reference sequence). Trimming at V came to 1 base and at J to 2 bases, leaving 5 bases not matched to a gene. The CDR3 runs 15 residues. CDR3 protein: CATSRGAGVAYEQYF. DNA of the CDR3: TGTGCCACCAGCAGAGGGGCGGGAGTCGCCTACGAGCAGTACTTC.

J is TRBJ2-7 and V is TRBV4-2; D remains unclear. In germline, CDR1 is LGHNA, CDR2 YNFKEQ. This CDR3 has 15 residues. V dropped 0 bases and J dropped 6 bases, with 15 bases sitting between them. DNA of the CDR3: TGTGCCAGCAGCCAAGATCGGCAGGTCGACTTCGAGCAGTACTTC. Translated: CASSQDRQVDFEQYF.

This CDR3 reads CATSRGTSGFSDEQFF. The CDR3 nucleotides read TGTGCCACCAGCAGAGGGACTAGCGGTTTTTCGGATGAGCAGTTCTTC. V and J are TRBV15 and TRBJ2-1, with 10 bases matching TRBD2. The CDR3 contains 16 residues. Germline lookup yields CDR1 LNHNV and CDR2 YYDKDF (reference sequence). Unmatched junction bases numbered 8, after V lost 1 base and J lost 8 bases.

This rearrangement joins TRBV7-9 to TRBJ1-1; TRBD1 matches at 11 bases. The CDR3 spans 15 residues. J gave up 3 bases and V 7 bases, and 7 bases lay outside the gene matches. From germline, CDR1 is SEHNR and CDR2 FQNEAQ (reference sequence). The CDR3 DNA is TGTGCCAGCATCCCCGGGGACAGGGGGTACACTGAAGCTTTCTTT. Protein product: CASIPGDRGYTEAFF.

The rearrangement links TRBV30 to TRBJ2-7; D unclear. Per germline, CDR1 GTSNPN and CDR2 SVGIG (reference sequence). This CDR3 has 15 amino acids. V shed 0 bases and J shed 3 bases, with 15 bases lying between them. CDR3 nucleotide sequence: TGTGCCTGGAGTGTGCAGGATTGGAGTGGCTACGAGCAGTACTTC. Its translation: CAWSVQDWSGYEQYF.

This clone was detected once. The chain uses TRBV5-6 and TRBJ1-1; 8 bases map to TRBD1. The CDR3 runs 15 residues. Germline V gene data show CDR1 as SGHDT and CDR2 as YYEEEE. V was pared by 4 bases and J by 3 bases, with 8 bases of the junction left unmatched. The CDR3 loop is CASSRHGQGYTEAFF. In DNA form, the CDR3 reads TGTGCCAGCAGCAGACATGGACAGGGATACACTGAAGCTTTCTTT.

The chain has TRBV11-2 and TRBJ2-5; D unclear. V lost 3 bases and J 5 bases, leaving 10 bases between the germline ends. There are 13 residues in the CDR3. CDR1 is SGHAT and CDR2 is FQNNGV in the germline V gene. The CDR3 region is CASSFDSMETQYF. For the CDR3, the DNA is TGTGCCAGCAGCTTTGATTCTATGGAGACCCAGTACTTC.

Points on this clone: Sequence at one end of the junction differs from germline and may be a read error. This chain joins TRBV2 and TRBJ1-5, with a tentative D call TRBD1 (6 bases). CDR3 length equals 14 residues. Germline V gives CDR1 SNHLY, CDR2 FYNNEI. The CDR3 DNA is TGTGCTAGCAGACAGGAGTATAGCAATCAGCCCCAGCATTTT. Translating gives CASRQEYSNQPQHF.

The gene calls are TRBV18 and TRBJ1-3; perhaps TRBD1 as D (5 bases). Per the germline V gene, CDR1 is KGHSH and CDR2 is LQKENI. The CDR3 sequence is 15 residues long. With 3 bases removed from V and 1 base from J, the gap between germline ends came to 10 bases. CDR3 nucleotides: TGTGCCAGCTCACCCCTGGGACGGTCTGGAAACACCATATATTTT. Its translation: CASSPLGRSGNTIYF. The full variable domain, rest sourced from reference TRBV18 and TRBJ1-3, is NAGVMQNPRHLVRRRGQEARLRCSPMKGHSHVYWYRQLPEEGLKFMVYLQKENIIDESGMPKERFSAEFPKEGPSILRIQQVVRGDSAAYFCASSPLGRSGNTIYFGEGSWLTVV.

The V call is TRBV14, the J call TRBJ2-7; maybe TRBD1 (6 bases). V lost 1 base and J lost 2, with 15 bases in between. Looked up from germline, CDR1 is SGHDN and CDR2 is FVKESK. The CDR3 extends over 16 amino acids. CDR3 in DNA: TGTGCCAGCAGCCAAGGGGGGCCGTACCTAACCTACGAGCAGTACTTC. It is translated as CASSQGGPYLTYEQYF.

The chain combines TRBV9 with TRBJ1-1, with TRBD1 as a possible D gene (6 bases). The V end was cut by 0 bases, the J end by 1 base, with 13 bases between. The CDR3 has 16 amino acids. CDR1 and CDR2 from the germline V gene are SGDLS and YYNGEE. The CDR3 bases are TGTGCCAGCAGCGTAGGGGAGGGGGAGGGGAACACTGAAGCTTTCTTT. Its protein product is CASSVGEGEGNTEAFF. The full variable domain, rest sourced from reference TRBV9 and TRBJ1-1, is DSGVTQTPKHLITATGQRVTLRCSPRSGDLSVYWYQQSLDQGLQFLIQYYNGEERAKGNILERFSAQQFPDLHSELNLSSLELGDSALYFCASSVGEGEGNTEAFFGQGTRLTVV.

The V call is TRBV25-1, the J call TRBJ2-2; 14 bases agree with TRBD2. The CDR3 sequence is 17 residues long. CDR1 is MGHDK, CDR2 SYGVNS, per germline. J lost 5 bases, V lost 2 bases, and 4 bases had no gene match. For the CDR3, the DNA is TGTGCCAGCAGTGAAGCGGGACTAGCGGGAGAAACCGGGGAGCTGTTTTTT. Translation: CASSEAGLAGETGELFF. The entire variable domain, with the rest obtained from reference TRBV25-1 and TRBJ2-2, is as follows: EADIYQTPRYLVIGTGKKITLECSQTMGHDKMYWYQQDPGMELHLIHYSYGVNSTEKGDLSSESTVSRIRTEHFPLTLESARPSHTSQYLCASSEAGLAGETGELFFGEGSRLTVL.

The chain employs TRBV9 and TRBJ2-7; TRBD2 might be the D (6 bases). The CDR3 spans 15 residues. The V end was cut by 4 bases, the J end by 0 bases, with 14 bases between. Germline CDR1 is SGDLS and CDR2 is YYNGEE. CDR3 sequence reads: CASSLGGDPSYEQYF. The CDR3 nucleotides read TGTGCCAGCAGCCTGGGGGGAGACCCCTCCTACGAGCAGTACTTC.

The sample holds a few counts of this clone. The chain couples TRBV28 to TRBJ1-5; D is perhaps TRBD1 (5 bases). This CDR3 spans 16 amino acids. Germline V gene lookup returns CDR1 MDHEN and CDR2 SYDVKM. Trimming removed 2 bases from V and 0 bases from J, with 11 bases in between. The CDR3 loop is CASSLPQGHSNQPQHF. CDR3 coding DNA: TGTGCCAGCAGTTTACCCCAGGGCCATAGCAATCAGCCCCAGCATTTT.

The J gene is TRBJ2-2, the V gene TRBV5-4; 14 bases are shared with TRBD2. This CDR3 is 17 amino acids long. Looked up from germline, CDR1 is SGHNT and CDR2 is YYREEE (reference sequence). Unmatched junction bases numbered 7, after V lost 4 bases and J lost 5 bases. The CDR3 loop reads CASSAGLAGVGTGELFF. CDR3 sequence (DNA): TGTGCCAGCAGCGCGGGACTAGCGGGAGTCGGAACCGGGGAGCTGTTTTTT.

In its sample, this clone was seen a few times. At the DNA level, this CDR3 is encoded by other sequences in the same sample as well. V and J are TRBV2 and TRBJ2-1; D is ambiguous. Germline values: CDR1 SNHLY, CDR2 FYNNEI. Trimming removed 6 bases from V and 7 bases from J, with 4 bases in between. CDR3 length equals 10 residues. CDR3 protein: CASRGNEQFF. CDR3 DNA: TGTGCCAGCAGGGGGAATGAGCAGTTCTTC. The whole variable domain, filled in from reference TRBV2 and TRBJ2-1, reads EPEVTQTPSHQVTQMGQEVILRCVPISNHLYFYWYRQILGQKVEFLVSFYNNEISEKSEIFDDQFSVERPDGSNFTLKIRSTKLEDSAMYFCASRGNEQFFGPGTRLTVL.

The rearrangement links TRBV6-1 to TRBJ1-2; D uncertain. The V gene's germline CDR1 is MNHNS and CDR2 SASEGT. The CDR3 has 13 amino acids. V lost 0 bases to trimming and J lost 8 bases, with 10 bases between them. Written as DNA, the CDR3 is TGTGCCAGCAGTGAAGCGCAGAGAGACGGCTACACCTTC. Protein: CASSEAQRDGYTF.

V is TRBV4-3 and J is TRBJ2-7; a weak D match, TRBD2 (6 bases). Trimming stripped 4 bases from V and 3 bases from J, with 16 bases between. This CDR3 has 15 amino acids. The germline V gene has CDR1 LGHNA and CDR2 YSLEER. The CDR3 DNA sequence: TGCGCCAGCAGCCGCGGTACCGGGAGCCACTACGAGCAGTACTTC. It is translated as CASSRGTGSHYEQYF.

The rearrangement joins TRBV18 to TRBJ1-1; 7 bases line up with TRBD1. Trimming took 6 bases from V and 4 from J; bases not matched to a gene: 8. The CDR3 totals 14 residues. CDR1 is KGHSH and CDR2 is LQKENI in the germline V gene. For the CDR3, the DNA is TGTGCCAGCTCGGTCAACAGGGGTGGCACTGAAGCTTTCTTT. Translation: CASSVNRGGTEAFF.

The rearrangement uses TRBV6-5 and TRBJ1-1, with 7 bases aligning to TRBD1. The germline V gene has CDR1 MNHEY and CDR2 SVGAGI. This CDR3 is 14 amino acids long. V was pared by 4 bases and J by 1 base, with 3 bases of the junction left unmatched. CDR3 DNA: TGTGCCAGCAGTTTTAGACAGGGGAACACTGAAGCTTTCTTT. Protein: CASSFRQGNTEAFF.

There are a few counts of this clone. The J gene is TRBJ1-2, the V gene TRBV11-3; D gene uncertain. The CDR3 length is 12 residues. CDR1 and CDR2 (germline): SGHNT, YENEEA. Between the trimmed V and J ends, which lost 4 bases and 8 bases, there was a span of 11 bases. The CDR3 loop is CASSSGRLGYTF. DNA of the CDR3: TGTGCCAGCAGCTCGGGCCGCTTAGGCTACACCTTC.

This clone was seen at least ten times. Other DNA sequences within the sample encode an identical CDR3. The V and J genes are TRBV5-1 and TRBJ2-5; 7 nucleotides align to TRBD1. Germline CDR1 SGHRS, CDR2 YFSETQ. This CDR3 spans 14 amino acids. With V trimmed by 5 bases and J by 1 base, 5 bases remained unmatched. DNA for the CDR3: TGCGCCAGCAGTCTAGGACAGGTCCAAGAGACCCAGTACTTC. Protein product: CASSLGQVQETQYF.